This T cell receptor (beta chain) was identified during a study of blood T cells in healthy people across ages. For the second PCR, which ran for roughly 6 to 11 cycles, a sample-barcoded 5' primer and a J-beta primer mix were used. TCRdb analysed the 5' RACE reads with MiXCR anew, one entry per CDR3 protein. The sample shows about a million distinct CDR3 sequences, more than 30% of them seen only once. V shed 4 bases and J 0 bases; nucleotides not matched to a gene: 6. CDR1 DFQATT and CDR2 SNEGSKA come from the germline V gene (reference sequence). The CDR3 covers 16 residues. About 10 milliliters of peripheral blood were drawn from each donor into EDTA-treated tubes.

Material for sequencing was blood. This chain connects TRBV20-1 to TRBJ2-3, with 11 bases matching TRBD2. This receptor was taken from a man aged 18-30 years in good health. The CDR3 loop is CSATIAGGRSTDTQYF. Here the CDR3 DNA reads TGCAGTGCTACAATAGCGGGGGGGCGAAGCACAGATACGCAGTATTTT.